Listed below are T cell receptor beta chains from one sample, sequenced in a study of identifying expanded T cells in peripheral blood. Measured with immunoSEQ multiplex PCR; TCRdb has only the in-frame clones, and not every one. The sample carries 130,000 or so clones, about four fifths recorded once. Sample: blood. The receptor set was obtained from a person aged 18 to 75 in good health. CDR3s include the opening cysteine and the closing phenylalanine or tryptophan. The D gene is left open where the match is weak. Rows may omit the clone size; those that give it use once, few, many or a size class.

15	TRBV16	NA	NA	TRBJ1-4	CASSPTPSANEKLFF	TGTGCCAGCAGCCCGACCCCTTCAGCTAATGAAAAACTGTTTTTT
15	TRBV15	NA	TRBD1	TRBJ1-4	CATSRRQGGDEKLFF	TGTGCCACCAGCAGGCGACAGGGTGGAGATGAAAAACTGTTTTTT
15	TRBV7-8	NA	TRBD2	TRBJ2-7	CASSLARTSGYEQYF	TGTGCCAGCAGCTTAGCCCGGACTAGCGGCTACGAGCAGTACTTC
15	TRBV2	NA	NA	TRBJ1-1	CASSEKDRLNTEAFF	TGTGCCAGCAGTGAAAAGGACCGATTGAACACTGAAGCTTTCTTT
10	TRBV2	NA	NA	TRBJ2-7	CASNDPIPWF	TGTGCCAGCAACGACCCCATACCGTGGTTC
16	TRBV7-2	once	NA	TRBJ1-1	CASSLQRVSMNTEAFF	TGTGCCAGCAGCTTACAGAGAGTCAGCATGAACACTGAAGCTTTCTTT
15	TRBV6-5	NA	NA	TRBJ2-7	CASSVASAATYEQYF	TGTGCCAGCAGCGTCGCGTCGGCAGCGACCTACGAGCAGTACTTC
16	TRBV5-1	NA	NA	TRBJ1-1	CASRAQGAPMNTEAFF	TGCGCCAGCAGAGCACAGGGAGCCCCCATGAACACTGAAGCTTTCTTT
20	TRBV21-1	NA	NA	TRBJ1-6	CASSKLVSGQSSSYNSPLHF	TGTGCCAGCAGCAAATTGGTGTCCGGACAGTCAAGCTCCTATAATTCACCCCTCCACTTT
16	TRBV5-1	NA	NA	TRBJ2-5	CASSHGVGGATEEQYF	TGCGCCAGCAGCCACGGCGTGGGGGGGGCGACGGAAGAGCAGTACTTC